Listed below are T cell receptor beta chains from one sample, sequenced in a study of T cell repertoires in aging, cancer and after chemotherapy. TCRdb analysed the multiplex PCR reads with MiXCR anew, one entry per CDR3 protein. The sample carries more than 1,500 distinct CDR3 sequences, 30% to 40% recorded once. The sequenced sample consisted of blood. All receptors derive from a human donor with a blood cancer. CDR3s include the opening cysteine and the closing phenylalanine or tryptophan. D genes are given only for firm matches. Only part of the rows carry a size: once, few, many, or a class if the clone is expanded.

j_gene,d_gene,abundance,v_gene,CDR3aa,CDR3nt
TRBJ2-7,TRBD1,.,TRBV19,CASSEDRDRGSNEQYF,TGTGCCAGTAGCGAGGACCGGGACAGGGGTTCTAACGAGCAGTACTTC
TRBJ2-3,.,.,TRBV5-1,CARSLLGGQGLGADTQYF,TGTGCCAGAAGTCTTTTGGGGGGCCAAGGACTAGGGGCAGATACGCAGTATTTT
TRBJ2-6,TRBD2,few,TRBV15,CATSRDRGAGANVLTF,TGTGCCACCAGCAGAGATCGGGGGGCTGGGGCCAACGTCCTGACTTTC
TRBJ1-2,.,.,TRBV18,CASSPLDGPNYGYTF,TGTGCCAGCTCACCACTCGATGGGCCGAACTATGGCTACACCTTC
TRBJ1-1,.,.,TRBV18,CASSSGIGTEAFF,TGTGCCAGCTCATCCGGGATTGGGACTGAAGCTTTCTTT
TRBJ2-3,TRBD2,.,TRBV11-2,CASSLELAGGHGDTQYF,TGTGCCAGCAGCTTAGAACTAGCGGGGGGGCACGGAGATACGCAGTATTTT
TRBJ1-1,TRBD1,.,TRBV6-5,CASSGQGAVNTEAFF,TGTGCCAGCAGCGGCCAGGGGGCAGTGAACACTGAAGCTTTCTTT
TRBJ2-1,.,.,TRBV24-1,CATSDWPGQAGGNEQFF,TGTGCCACCAGTGATTGGCCCGGTCAAGCGGGTGGCAATGAGCAGTTCTTC
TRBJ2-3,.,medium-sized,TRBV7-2,CASRAGLTQYF,TGTGCCAGCAGGGCGGGGTTGACGCAGTATTTT
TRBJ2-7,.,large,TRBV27,CASTRDPRGAYEQYF,TGTGCCAGCACCCGGGACCCCCGAGGAGCCTACGAGCAGTACTTC
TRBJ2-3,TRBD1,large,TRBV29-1,CSALLTGSATDTQYF,TGCAGCGCCCTCCTGACAGGGAGCGCTACAGATACGCAGTATTTT
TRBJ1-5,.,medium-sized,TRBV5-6,CASSLLGRGLNQPQHF,TGTGCCAGCAGCTTGCTCGGCAGGGGTCTTAATCAGCCCCAGCATTTT
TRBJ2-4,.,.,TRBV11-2,CASSFPKSLGVGVIQYF,TGTGCCAGCAGCTTTCCCAAATCTCTGGGGGTCGGGGTCATTCAGTACTTC
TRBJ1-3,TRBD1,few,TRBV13,CASSFRTGGRSGNTIYF,TGTGCCAGCAGCTTTAGAACAGGGGGCCGCTCTGGAAACACCATATATTTT
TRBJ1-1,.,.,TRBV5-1,CASSLFVMGHDYMNTEAFF,TGCGCCAGCAGCTTGTTCGTCATGGGACATGACTATATGAACACTGAAGCTTTCTTT
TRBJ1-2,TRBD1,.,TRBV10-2,CASGMDRAGDGYTF,TGCGCCAGCGGTATGGACAGGGCGGGGGATGGCTACACCTTC
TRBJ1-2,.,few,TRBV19,CASSIGGVNYGYTF,TGTGCCAGTAGTATCGGGGGAGTAAACTATGGCTACACCTTC
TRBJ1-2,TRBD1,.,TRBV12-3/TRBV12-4,CASSWIGDRISREGYTF,TGTGCCAGCAGCTGGATAGGGGACAGGATCTCTCGTGAAGGCTACACCTTC
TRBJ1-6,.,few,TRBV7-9,CASSLAGLYNSPLHF,TGTGCCAGCAGCTTGGCAGGTCTCTATAATTCACCCCTCCACTTT
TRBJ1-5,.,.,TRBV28,CASSSPAGNQPQHF,TGTGCCAGCAGTTCCCCCGCGGGGAATCAGCCCCAGCATTTT
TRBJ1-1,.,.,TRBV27,CASSWGMNTEAFF,TGTGCCAGCTCTTGGGGGATGAACACTGAAGCTTTCTTT
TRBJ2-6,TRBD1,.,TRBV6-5,CASMTGAVGANVLTF,TGTGCCAGCATGACAGGGGCGGTCGGGGCCAACGTCCTGACTTTC
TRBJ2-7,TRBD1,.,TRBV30,CACGTGGSYEQYF,TGTGCCTGCGGGACAGGGGGCTCCTACGAGCAGTACTTC
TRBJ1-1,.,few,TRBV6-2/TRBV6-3,CASSYSVGNTEAFF,TGTGCCAGCAGTTACTCGGTGGGGAACACTGAAGCTTTCTTT
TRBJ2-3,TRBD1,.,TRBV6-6,CAISGTGGTDTQYF,TGTGCCATCAGTGGGACAGGGGGGACAGATACGCAGTATTTT
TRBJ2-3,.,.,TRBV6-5,CASSYSSWPDTQYF,TGTGCCAGCAGTTACTCGTCATGGCCAGATACGCAGTATTTT
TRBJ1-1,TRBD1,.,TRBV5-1,CASSLVPVGAGGTEAFF,TGCGCCAGCAGCTTGGTCCCCGTAGGGGCAGGGGGCACTGAAGCTTTCTTT
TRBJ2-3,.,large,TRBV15,CATSPTRDSTDTQYF,TGTGCCACCTCTCCCACTCGCGATAGCACAGATACGCAGTATTTT
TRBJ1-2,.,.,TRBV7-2,CASSLRQVANYGYTF,TGTGCCAGCAGCTTGAGACAGGTAGCTAACTATGGCTACACCTTC
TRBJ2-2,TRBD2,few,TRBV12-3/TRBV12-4,CASSSRTSGGNTGELFF,TGTGCCAGCAGTTCCCGGACTAGCGGGGGGAACACCGGGGAGCTGTTTTTT
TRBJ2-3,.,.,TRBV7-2,CASLVDLGTDTQYF,TGTGCCAGCTTGGTGGATCTGGGCACAGATACGCAGTATTTT
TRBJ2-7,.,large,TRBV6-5,CASSPGASYEQYF,TGTGCCAGCAGTCCAGGGGCTTCCTACGAGCAGTACTTC
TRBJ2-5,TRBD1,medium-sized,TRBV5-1,CASSWRRTGQGAWETQYF,TGCGCCAGCAGCTGGAGAAGAACTGGACAGGGGGCTTGGGAGACCCAGTACTTC
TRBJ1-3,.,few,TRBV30,CAWSDYLGAGNTIYF,TGTGCCTGGAGTGATTATTTGGGGGCTGGAAACACCATATATTTT
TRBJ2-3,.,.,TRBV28,CASSQLWGRETGDTQYF,TGTGCCAGCAGTCAACTCTGGGGACGGGAGACTGGGGATACGCAGTATTTT
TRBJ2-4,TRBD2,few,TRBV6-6,CASRTSGESKNIQYF,TGTGCCAGCAGGACTAGCGGGGAATCCAAAAACATTCAGTACTTC
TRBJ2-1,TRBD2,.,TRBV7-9,CASSWGLVPYNEQFF,TGTGCCAGCAGCTGGGGACTAGTTCCCTACAATGAGCAGTTCTTC
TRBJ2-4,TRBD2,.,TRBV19,CASSPTSGENIQYF,TGTGCCAGTTCTCCAACTAGCGGGGAAAACATTCAGTACTTC
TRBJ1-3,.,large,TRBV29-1,CSVGGGSSGNTIYF,TGCAGCGTTGGAGGCGGGAGCTCTGGAAACACCATATATTTT
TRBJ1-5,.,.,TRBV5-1,CASSGTGSRPPLPGTQDQPQHF,TGCGCCAGCAGCGGTACCGGATCTCGGCCGCCTCTCCCTGGGACGCAAGATCAGCCCCAGCATTTT
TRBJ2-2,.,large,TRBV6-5,CASTTQGRTGELFF,TGTGCCAGCACGACCCAGGGGAGAACCGGGGAGCTGTTTTTT
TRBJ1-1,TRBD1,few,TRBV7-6,CASSLAGTGRRGWTEAFF,TGTGCCAGCAGCTTAGCCGGGACAGGGAGAAGGGGATGGACTGAAGCTTTCTTT
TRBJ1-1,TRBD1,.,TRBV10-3,CAISDQVTGVITEAFF,TGTGCCATCAGTGATCAAGTCACAGGGGTGATCACTGAAGCTTTCTTT
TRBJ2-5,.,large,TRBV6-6,CASKGSTVQETQYF,TGTGCCAGCAAAGGGTCCACGGTCCAAGAGACCCAGTACTTC
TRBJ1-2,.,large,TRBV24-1,CATSDKSNGYTF,TGTGCCACCAGTGATAAATCTAATGGCTACACCTTC
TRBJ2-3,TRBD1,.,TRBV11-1,CASSLSGQGFTDTQYF,TGTGCCAGCAGCTTAAGCGGACAGGGGTTCACAGATACGCAGTATTTT
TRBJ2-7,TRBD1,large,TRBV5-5,CASSSSVRQGLTYEQYF,TGTGCCAGCAGCTCCTCTGTAAGACAGGGGCTAACCTACGAGCAGTACTTC
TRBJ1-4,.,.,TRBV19,CASSIGFRDTNEKLFF,TGTGCCAGTAGTATAGGATTCCGGGATACTAATGAAAAACTGTTTTTT
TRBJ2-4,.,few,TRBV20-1,CSARDQAVGIGPDADIQYF,TGCAGTGCTAGAGATCAGGCAGTAGGGATCGGACCAGATGCGGACATTCAGTACTTC
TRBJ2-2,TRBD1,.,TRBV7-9,CASLQGAGTGELFF,TGTGCCAGTCTACAGGGGGCGGGCACCGGGGAGCTGTTTTTT
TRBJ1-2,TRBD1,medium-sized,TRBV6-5,CASSLTGRPEGYTF,TGTGCCAGCAGCCTGACAGGGCGCCCGGAGGGCTACACCTTC
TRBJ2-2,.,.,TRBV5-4,CASSFLVAGVRELFF,TGTGCCAGCAGTTTCCTGGTAGCCGGGGTCAGGGAGCTGTTTTTT
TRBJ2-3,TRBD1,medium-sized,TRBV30,CAWSAGQGRTDTQYF,TGTGCCTGGAGTGCAGGACAGGGGCGGACAGATACGCAGTATTTT
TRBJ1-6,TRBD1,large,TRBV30,CAWVRQTGAYNSPLHF,TGTGCCTGGGTGAGACAGACAGGGGCATATAATTCACCCCTCCACTTT
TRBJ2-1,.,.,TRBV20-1,CSAREESNEQFF,TGCAGTGCTAGAGAAGAGAGCAATGAGCAGTTCTTC
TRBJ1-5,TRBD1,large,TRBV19,CASMGGQGGGQPQHF,TGTGCCAGTATGGGGGGACAGGGAGGGGGCCAGCCCCAGCATTTT
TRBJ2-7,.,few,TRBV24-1,CATIPRAGSYEQYF,TGTGCCACCATTCCCCGTGCAGGTTCCTACGAGCAGTACTTC
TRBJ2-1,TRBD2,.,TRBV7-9,CASSFRRRVVAGEVRNEQFF,TGTGCCAGCAGCTTTCGTAGGAGAGTCGTAGCGGGGGAGGTTCGGAATGAGCAGTTCTTC
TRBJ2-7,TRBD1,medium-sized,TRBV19,CASTPRGQGSYEQYF,TGTGCCAGTACCCCTCGGGGACAGGGCTCCTACGAGCAGTACTTC
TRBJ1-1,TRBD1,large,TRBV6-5,CASSYLLEGQGDAEAFF,TGTGCCAGCAGTTATCTGTTAGAGGGGCAGGGGGACGCTGAAGCTTTCTTT